Listed below are T cell receptor beta chains from one sample, sequenced in a study of blood T cell repertoires in COVID-19. The protocol was immunoSEQ multiplex PCR, while the TCRdb copy is restricted to in-frame clones and leaves out a portion. The sample contains 90,000 to 130,000 clones, about 85% of which appear only once. Sequencing used peripheral blood. Every receptor here comes from a man aged 40-50 years with acute or convalescent COVID-19. CDR3s include the opening cysteine and the closing phenylalanine or tryptophan. D genes are given only for firm matches. Rows may omit the clone size; those that give it use once, few, many or a size class.

CDR3aa	CDR3nt	abundance	v_gene	j_gene	d_gene
CASTSGGENIQYF	TGTGCCAGCACCTCTGGGGGGGAAAACATTCAGTACTTC	.	TRBV12-3/TRBV12-4	TRBJ2-4	TRBD2
CSVEEGSGNTIYF	TGCAGCGTTGAGGAGGGATCCGGAAACACCATATATTTT	.	TRBV29-1	TRBJ1-3	.
CASSLGLVNEQFF	TGTGCCAGCAGCTTAGGACTCGTCAATGAGCAGTTCTTC	.	TRBV7-3	TRBJ2-1	.
CASSPSFGELFF	TGTGCCAGCAGCCCCTCCTTCGGGGAGCTGTTTTTT	.	TRBV4-2	TRBJ2-2	.
CASTVEVNSPLHF	TGTGCCAGCACCGTAGAAGTTAATTCACCCCTCCACTTT	.	TRBV6-5	TRBJ1-6	.
CASSTQGSGYTF	TGTGCCAGCAGCACACAGGGGTCGGGCTACACCTTC	.	TRBV12-3/TRBV12-4	TRBJ1-2	TRBD1
CASSDWGRGANVLTF	TGTGCCAGCAGTGATTGGGGGCGCGGGGCCAACGTCCTGACTTTC	.	TRBV6-1	TRBJ2-6	.
CASSSQSLSGGYNEQFF	TGTGCCAGCAGCTCCCAGTCCCTTAGCGGGGGTTACAATGAGCAGTTCTTC	.	TRBV9	TRBJ2-1	TRBD2
CASSSQKFEQYF	TGTGCCAGCAGCTCACAAAAATTCGAGCAGTACTTC	.	TRBV7-9	TRBJ2-7	.
CASSFRLAGSGDEQFF	TGCGCCAGCAGCTTCCGACTAGCGGGGTCAGGGGATGAGCAGTTCTTC	.	TRBV5-1	TRBJ2-1	TRBD2
CASSERLSEQYF	TGTGCCAGCAGTGAACGGTTGAGCGAGCAGTACTTC	.	TRBV6-1	TRBJ2-7	.
CASSLDSTGASYNSPLHF	TGTGCCAGCAGCTTAGACTCGACAGGGGCCTCCTATAATTCACCCCTCCACTTT	once	TRBV11-2	TRBJ1-6	TRBD1
CASSYSGGGRVNEQFF	TGTGCCAGCAGTTACTCTGGCGGGGGGCGGGTCAATGAGCAGTTCTTC	.	TRBV6-2/TRBV6-3	TRBJ2-1	TRBD2
CASTHGPGDMNTEAFF	TGTGCCAGCACCCACGGTCCAGGGGACATGAACACTGAAGCTTTCTTT	.	TRBV11-2	TRBJ1-1	.
CASSLGGGANYGYTF	TGCGCCAGCAGCTTGGGAGGGGGAGCTAACTATGGCTACACCTTC	.	TRBV5-1	TRBJ1-2	.
CASSYDRDYGYTF	TGTGCCAGCAGCTACGACAGGGACTATGGCTACACCTTC	.	TRBV5-5	TRBJ1-2	TRBD1
CASSQGWASGMETQYF	TGTGCCAGCAGCCAAGGGTGGGCTAGCGGGATGGAGACCCAGTACTTC	.	TRBV3-1/TRBV3-2	TRBJ2-5	TRBD2
CASNQDRVRGYTF	TGTGCCAGCAATCAGGACAGGGTTAGAGGCTACACCTTC	.	TRBV6-5	TRBJ1-2	TRBD1
CASSHSRLRVTGELFF	TGTGCCAGCAGCCACTCCAGACTAAGGGTCACCGGGGAGCTGTTTTTT	.	TRBV14	TRBJ2-2	.
CASTRQGGKDGYTF	TGTGCCAGCACCAGACAGGGGGGAAAGGATGGCTACACCTTC	many	TRBV6-5	TRBJ1-2	TRBD1
CASSEGGGALSNQPQHF	TGTGCCAGCAGTGAAGGAGGGGGGGCCTTAAGCAATCAGCCCCAGCATTTT	.	TRBV6-1	TRBJ1-5	.
CASRSGPLYEQYF	TGTGCCAGCAGGTCGGGTCCATTGTACGAGCAGTACTTC	.	TRBV12-3/TRBV12-4	TRBJ2-7	.
CASSLGTGWETQYF	TGTGCCAGCAGCTTAGGGACAGGGTGGGAGACCCAGTACTTC	once	TRBV7-2	TRBJ2-5	TRBD1
CASSEGAAFYEQYF	TGTGCCAGCTCAGAAGGAGCAGCATTCTACGAGCAGTACTTC	.	TRBV18	TRBJ2-7	.
CASGRDRDYEQYF	TGTGCCAGCGGCCGGGACAGGGATTACGAGCAGTACTTC	.	TRBV6-5	TRBJ2-7	TRBD1
CASSQAVGLSYEQYF	TGTGCCAGCAGCCAAGCGGTGGGACTCTCCTACGAGCAGTACTTC	.	TRBV4-2	TRBJ2-7	.
CASSERSIGSEQYF	TGTGCCAGCAGTGAACGGAGTATCGGTTCCGAGCAGTACTTC	once	TRBV2	TRBJ2-7	.
CASSLGTGNTIYF	TGCGCCAGCAGCTTGGGGACAGGAAACACCATATATTTT	.	TRBV5-1	TRBJ1-3	.
CASSYPGTGSQPQHF	TGTGCCAGCAGTTACCCCGGGACAGGGAGCCAGCCCCAGCATTTT	few	TRBV6-2/TRBV6-3	TRBJ1-5	TRBD1
CASSSRGTSGGRNEQFF	TGTGCCAGCAGCTCCCGCGGGACTAGCGGGGGACGAAATGAGCAGTTCTTC	.	TRBV7-2	TRBJ2-1	TRBD2
CASTLQASNEQFF	TGTGCCAGCACCCTCCAGGCCTCCAATGAGCAGTTCTTC	.	TRBV12-3/TRBV12-4	TRBJ2-1	.
CASSLVPGAVYNEQFF	TGTGCCAGCAGCTTAGTCCCAGGGGCTGTCTACAATGAGCAGTTCTTC	.	TRBV11-2	TRBJ2-1	.
CASSATSGRRNEQFF	TGTGCCAGTAGTGCGACTAGCGGGAGAAGGAATGAGCAGTTCTTC	.	TRBV19	TRBJ2-1	TRBD2
CASSQNQGDTEAFF	TGTGCCAGCAGCCAAAACCAGGGGGACACTGAAGCTTTCTTT	.	TRBV4-2	TRBJ1-1	TRBD1